This T cell receptor beta chain was observed in a study of cytomegalovirus exposure and HLA in healthy donors (dated by TCRdb to 2017 to 2019). About the study as a whole: The roughly 700 repertoires of the first cohort and the 120 validation repertoires were produced on the same platform, according to a later analysis. The study aimed to test whether cataloging public T cell receptors could reveal signatures of past pathogen exposure. A separate validation cohort of 90 to 150 different subjects was used in addition to the approximately 670-subject first cohort. To predict cytomegalovirus infection status, the study brought together high-throughput TCR immunosequencing, statistical association of individual TCRs with disease status, and machine learning.

The donors were included in the validation cohort of roughly 130 subjects, a group kept apart from the approximately 700-subject first cohort. V is pared back by 4 bases and J by 1 base, with 10 bases lying between the germline termini. The germline V gene encodes CDR1 MGHRA and CDR2 YSYEKL. Inclusive of the bounding cysteine and phenylalanine, the CDR3 is 15 residues long. Only the CDR3 part of the read is kept: 45 bases, read in frame from the first base. The library was prepared using the immunoSEQ multiplex PCR assay. The authors' analysis ran thus. A statistical classification framework was developed to diagnose cytomegalovirus status using the catalog of TCR beta chain sequences. Here the immuneACCESS table is served through TCRdb, limited to in-frame sequences with V and J called. Missing clones are a known gap in these copies; in checked studies unresolved V genes cover under half, and the rest lacks a known reason. V and J calls and clone size follow that table, whereas D and trimming were derived from the DNA. Here the sample has around 130,000 clones; about 83% occur a single time. The top ten hold 2% to 2.5% of the sample.

Turning to this clone: Its recognized antigen is unknown. Base-call qualities are not available, and no considerably larger clone is one nucleotide away.

The full study reports these points: A later analysis lacked HLA typing for the validation cohort, so it scored co-occurrence in that cohort across all 120 or so repertoires. The study listed approximately 150 TCR beta chains as associated with cytomegalovirus. In vitro tests confirmed that a few of the cytomegalovirus-associated TCR beta chains recognize cytomegalovirus antigens. According to the authors, the approach could potentially be generalized to other disease states and immunological phenotypes. Cytomegalovirus status was reported to be diagnosed by the classifier with high specificity and sensitivity in both the original and validation cohorts. A later analysis found that TCRs clustered in the first cohort also tended to co-occur in the 100 to 150 validation repertoires, with 90% to 95% of cluster scores above 0. Across donors, most TCR sequences were observed very rarely, whereas some public TCRs were present in many individuals.

The sequenced sample was PBMCs. This TCR derives from a woman aged 25 to 39 in good health and CMV-seronegative. The rearrangement joined TRBV4-1 to TRBJ1-4; perhaps TRBD1 is the D gene, with 5 bases matching. The CDR3 sequence is CASSLRGRTNEKLFF. The DNA sequence reads TGCGCCAGCAGCCTAAGGGGAAGAACTAATGAAAAACTGTTTTTT.